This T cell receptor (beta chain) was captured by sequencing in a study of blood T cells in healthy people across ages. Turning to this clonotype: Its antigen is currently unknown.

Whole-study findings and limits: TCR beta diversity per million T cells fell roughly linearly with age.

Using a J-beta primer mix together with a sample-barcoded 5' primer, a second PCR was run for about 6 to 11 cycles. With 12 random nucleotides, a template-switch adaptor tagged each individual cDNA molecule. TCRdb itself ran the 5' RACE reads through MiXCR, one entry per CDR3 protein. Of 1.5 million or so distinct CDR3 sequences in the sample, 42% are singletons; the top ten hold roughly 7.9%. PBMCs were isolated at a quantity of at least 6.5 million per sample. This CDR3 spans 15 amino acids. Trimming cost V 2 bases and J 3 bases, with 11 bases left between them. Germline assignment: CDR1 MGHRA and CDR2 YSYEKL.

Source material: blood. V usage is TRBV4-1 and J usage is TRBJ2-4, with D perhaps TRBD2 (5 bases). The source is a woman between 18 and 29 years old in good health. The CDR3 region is CASSQTRVDKNIQYF. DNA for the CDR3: TGCGCCAGCAGCCAAACTAGGGTGGACAAAAACATTCAGTACTTC.